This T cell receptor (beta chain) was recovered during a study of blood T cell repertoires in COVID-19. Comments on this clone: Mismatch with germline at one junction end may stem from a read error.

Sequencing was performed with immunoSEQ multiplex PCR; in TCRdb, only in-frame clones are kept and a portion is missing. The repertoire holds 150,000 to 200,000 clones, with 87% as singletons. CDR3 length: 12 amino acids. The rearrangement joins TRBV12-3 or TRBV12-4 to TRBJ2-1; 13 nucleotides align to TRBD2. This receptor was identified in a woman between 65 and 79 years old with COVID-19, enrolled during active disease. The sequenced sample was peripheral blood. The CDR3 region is CASSWTSGSAVF. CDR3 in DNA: TGTGCCAGCAGTTGGACTAGCGGGAGCGCGGTCTTC.